These T cell receptor beta chains were read from a single sample in a study of T cell responses to AZD1222 COVID-19 vaccine. Sequencing used immunoSEQ multiplex PCR; TCRdb keeps in-frame clones, though not all of them. The sample includes about 94,000 clones, 85% of them seen just once. Sequenced material: peripheral blood, taken 28 days after the second AZD1222 dose. The receptors here all came from an adult who received the AZD1222 COVID-19 vaccine. Both conserved end residues are part of each CDR3. A D gene is named only where the DNA matches it firmly. Some rows mark clone size as missing; the rest say once, few, many or name a class of expanded clone.

size: -; D: TRBD1; J: TRBJ2-7; length: 16; V: TRBV19; DNA: TGTGCCAGTACCGTTAGGGGGACAGAGAACTCCTACGAGCAGTACTTC; CDR3: CASTVRGTENSYEQYF
size: once; D: TRBD1; J: TRBJ1-4; length: 16; V: TRBV5-1; DNA: TGCGCCAGCAGCTTGGGATTCGGACAGGGGATCGAAAAACTGTTTTTT; CDR3: CASSLGFGQGIEKLFF
size: -; D: -; J: TRBJ2-5; length: 10; V: TRBV29-1; DNA: TGCAGCGTTGGCCAAGAGACCCAGTACTTC; CDR3: CSVGQETQYF
size: -; D: TRBD1; J: TRBJ1-2; length: 13; V: TRBV9; DNA: TGTGCCAGCAGCACATACGGACAGGGGGGCTACACCTTC; CDR3: CASSTYGQGGYTF
size: -; D: -; J: TRBJ2-1; length: 13; V: TRBV4-3; DNA: TGCGCCAGCAGCCAAGACTCCTACAATGAGCAGTTCTTC; CDR3: CASSQDSYNEQFF
size: -; D: -; J: TRBJ1-2; length: 17; V: TRBV2; DNA: TGTGCCAGCAGCGGGGGTTGGGGGACTTCAGCTAACTATGGCTACACCTTC; CDR3: CASSGGWGTSANYGYTF
size: -; D: TRBD2; J: TRBJ2-1; length: 22; V: TRBV27; DNA: TGTGCCAGCAGTCACAACGAGGCAGGGATGTTGACTAGCGGGGGGTATTACAATGAGCAGTTCTTC; CDR3: CASSHNEAGMLTSGGYYNEQFF
size: -; D: -; J: TRBJ2-7; length: 14; V: TRBV19; DNA: TGTGCCAGTAGTGAAACGGGACTTGACGGCGTCCAGTACTTC; CDR3: CASSETGLDGVQYF
size: -; D: -; J: TRBJ2-7; length: 10; V: TRBV2; DNA: TGTGCCAGCAGAAATGACTGGCAGTACTTC; CDR3: CASRNDWQYF
size: once; D: -; J: TRBJ1-1; length: 16; V: TRBV3-1/TRBV3-2; DNA: TGTGCCAGCAGCCAGCACGGCGGGGGACCTCGCACTGAAGCTTTCTTT; CDR3: CASSQHGGGPRTEAFF
size: once; D: TRBD2; J: TRBJ2-4; length: 15; V: TRBV6-1; DNA: TGTGCCAGCAGTGAAAGACTAGCGGCCTCAAACATTCAGTACTTC; CDR3: CASSERLAASNIQYF
size: -; D: -; J: TRBJ2-1; length: 13; V: TRBV10-3; DNA: TGTGCCATCAGTGAGGTCGGGAACAATGAGCAGTTCTTC; CDR3: CAISEVGNNEQFF
size: once; D: TRBD2; J: TRBJ2-7; length: 15; V: TRBV9; DNA: TGTGCCAGCAGCTTCTCTAGCGGTACTACCTACGAGCAGTACTTC; CDR3: CASSFSSGTTYEQYF
size: -; D: -; J: TRBJ2-7; length: 13; V: TRBV5-1; DNA: TGCGCCAGCAGCTTGCAGGGGATGGGGGAGCAGTACTTC; CDR3: CASSLQGMGEQYF
size: -; D: -; J: TRBJ1-4; length: 16; V: TRBV30; DNA: TGTGCCTGGAGTCCCATGATACAGGGATTTGGAGAAAAACTGTTTTTT; CDR3: CAWSPMIQGFGEKLFF
size: once; D: -; J: TRBJ1-1; length: 17; V: TRBV6-2/TRBV6-3; DNA: TGTGCCAGCAGCCCGCGGCCCCTCGAGCTTCTTAACACTGAAGCTTTCTTT; CDR3: CASSPRPLELLNTEAFF
size: once; D: TRBD2; J: TRBJ2-1; length: 14; V: TRBV20-1; DNA: TGCAGTGCTAGTGGGGTAGCGGGGGGTAATGAGCAGTTCTTC; CDR3: CSASGVAGGNEQFF
size: -; D: -; J: TRBJ1-1; length: 17; V: TRBV27; DNA: TGTGCCAGCAGTTTAAGGGGGGGGCGATTAAACGTAGCTGAAGCTTTCTTT; CDR3: CASSLRGGRLNVAEAFF
size: -; D: -; J: TRBJ1-6; length: 17; V: TRBV21-1; DNA: TGTGCCAGCATCCCTGGGTCCCAGAGATCCTATAATTCACCCCTCCACTTT; CDR3: CASIPGSQRSYNSPLHF
size: -; D: TRBD2; J: TRBJ2-1; length: 20; V: TRBV15; DNA: TGTGCCACCAGCCGACAAAGCCCCATAGCGGGAGTGGGATCCTACAATGAGCAGTTCTTC; CDR3: CATSRQSPIAGVGSYNEQFF
size: -; D: -; J: TRBJ2-7; length: 12; V: TRBV12-3/TRBV12-4; DNA: TGTGCCAGCAGTTTGGGCAGGTACGAGCAGTACTTC; CDR3: CASSLGRYEQYF
size: -; D: -; J: TRBJ1-1; length: 10; V: TRBV30; DNA: TGTGCCTGGAGATACCCGGAAGCTTTCTTT; CDR3: CAWRYPEAFF
size: -; D: -; J: TRBJ2-1; length: 18; V: TRBV21-1; DNA: TGTGCCAGCAGCAAAGGTCCCCTTACAGAGAAACTTGACAATGAGCAGTTCTTC; CDR3: CASSKGPLTEKLDNEQFF
size: -; D: TRBD2; J: TRBJ2-2; length: 16; V: TRBV27; DNA: TGTGCCAGCAGTTTCGTTGGCGGGGGGAACACCGGGGAGCTGTTTTTT; CDR3: CASSFVGGGNTGELFF
size: once; D: -; J: TRBJ2-3; length: 18; V: TRBV4-3; DNA: TGCGCCAGCAGCCAAGGGGCAGGATCTACTAGGGCGATTGGGGCGCAGTATTTT; CDR3: CASSQGAGSTRAIGAQYF
size: -; D: -; J: TRBJ2-5; length: 13; V: TRBV6-2/TRBV6-3; DNA: TGTGCCAGCAGTTACCCCGTCCCAGAGACCCAGTACTTC; CDR3: CASSYPVPETQYF
size: few; D: TRBD2; J: TRBJ2-7; length: 16; V: TRBV7-8; DNA: TGTGCCAGCAGCCAACAATTAGCGGGGGGTACCTACGAGCAGTACTTC; CDR3: CASSQQLAGGTYEQYF
size: -; D: TRBD1; J: TRBJ1-4; length: 15; V: TRBV7-9; DNA: TGTGCCAGCAGCCTAGGGGACAGGTTAAATGAAAAACTGTTTTTT; CDR3: CASSLGDRLNEKLFF
size: -; D: TRBD2; J: TRBJ2-7; length: 20; V: TRBV6-4; DNA: TGTGCCAGCAGTGACTTTACCAGGGGGCTAGCGGGAGTACTAGCCTACGAGCAGTACTTC; CDR3: CASSDFTRGLAGVLAYEQYF
size: -; D: -; J: TRBJ1-3; length: 15; V: TRBV21-1; DNA: TGTGCCAGCAGCAAAGGTAAGGGGCCTGGAAACACCATATATTTT; CDR3: CASSKGKGPGNTIYF
size: -; D: -; J: TRBJ1-5; length: 13; V: TRBV12-3/TRBV12-4; DNA: TGTGCCAGCAGTTCCCCCGGGGATCAGCCCCAGCATTTT; CDR3: CASSSPGDQPQHF
size: once; D: -; J: TRBJ1-5; length: 18; V: TRBV5-6; DNA: TGTGCCAGCAGCTTGGGGGTCGGAGGGGCCGGGGGCAATCAGCCCCAGCATTTT; CDR3: CASSLGVGGAGGNQPQHF
size: -; D: -; J: TRBJ2-7; length: 16; V: TRBV7-8; DNA: TGTGCCAGCAGCTTAAGGCAGGCCGGGGACTCCTACGAGCAGTACTTC; CDR3: CASSLRQAGDSYEQYF
size: -; D: TRBD1; J: TRBJ1-4; length: 19; V: TRBV27; DNA: TGTGCCAGCAGGTTTAAGCAGGGACAGGGGGCGCAAACTAATGAAAAACTGTTTTTT; CDR3: CASRFKQGQGAQTNEKLFF
size: -; D: TRBD1; J: TRBJ1-1; length: 14; V: TRBV5-6; DNA: TGTGCCAGCAGCCGGGGACAGCTGAACACTGAAGCTTTCTTT; CDR3: CASSRGQLNTEAFF
size: -; D: -; J: TRBJ2-5; length: 14; V: TRBV9; DNA: TGTGCCAGCAGCGCACAGGGTTTCCAAGAGACCCAGTACTTC; CDR3: CASSAQGFQETQYF
size: -; D: TRBD2; J: TRBJ2-3; length: 15; V: TRBV5-8; DNA: TGTGCCAGCAGCTTCTCACTAGCGGGAGGGGATACGCAGTATTTT; CDR3: CASSFSLAGGDTQYF
size: -; D: -; J: TRBJ1-2; length: 13; V: TRBV5-1; DNA: TGCGCCAGCAGACGAAGCCGCAACTATGGCTACACCTTC; CDR3: CASRRSRNYGYTF
size: -; D: -; J: TRBJ1-1; length: 16; V: TRBV12-2; DNA: TGTGCAAGTCGCTTAGTCAGGGGGCGATTTTGGACTGAAGCTTTCTTT; CDR3: CASRLVRGRFWTEAFF
size: -; D: -; J: TRBJ2-2; length: 15; V: TRBV12-5; DNA: TGTGCTAGTGGTTTGGTACGACGGGGCACCGGGGAGCTGTTTTTT; CDR3: CASGLVRRGTGELFF
size: -; D: -; J: TRBJ2-2; length: 14; V: TRBV24-1; DNA: TGTGCCACCGGTAAAGCGGCGAACACCGGGGAGCTGTTTTTT; CDR3: CATGKAANTGELFF